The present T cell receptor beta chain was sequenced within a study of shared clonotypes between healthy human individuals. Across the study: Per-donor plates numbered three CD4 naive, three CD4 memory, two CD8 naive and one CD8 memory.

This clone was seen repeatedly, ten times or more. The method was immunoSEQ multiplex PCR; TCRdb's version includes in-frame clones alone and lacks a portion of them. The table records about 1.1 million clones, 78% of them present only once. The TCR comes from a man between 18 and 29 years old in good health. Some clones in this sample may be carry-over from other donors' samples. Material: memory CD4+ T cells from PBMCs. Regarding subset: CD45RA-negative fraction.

The DNA of the CDR3 is TGTGCCAGCAGCCGCCCCCTACTAGTCCATGTCACAGATACGCAGTATTTT. Its protein product is CASSRPLLVHVTDTQYF. The V gene is TRBV7-8, the J gene TRBJ2-3, with D perhaps TRBD2 (5 bases). The CDR3 contains 17 residues. Between the trimmed V and J ends, which lost 5 bases and 2 bases, there was a span of 20 bases. Germline V gene lookup returns CDR1 SGHVS and CDR2 FQNEAQ.